This T cell receptor beta chain was documented in a study of human versus mouse CDR3 diversity and MHC coevolution (TCRdb year 2017). At the level of the whole study: The immunoSEQ assay was reported to detect one in 200,000 T cells and to minimize multiplex PCR amplification bias. Across mouse and human samples, the number of valid reads per sample ranged from roughly 5.5 x 10^6 to 1.7 x 10^7. Repertoires of human naive CD4 T cells were used as a reference for TCR selection on multiple MHC II alleles and were compared against human-TCR-locus transgenic mice carrying single MHC II. Three healthy volunteer blood donors made up the human cohort, with one aged 30 to 39, one aged 40 to 50 and one aged 60 to 70 at collection.

The QIAGEN blood and tissue kit was used to extract genomic DNA from sorted cells, and the DNA was quantified on a NanoDrop 1000. Using multiplex PCR of genomic DNA, the immunoSEQ platform deep sequenced and quantified the TCR alpha and beta chains. Processing in the source paper ran as follows. Annotation of the TCR sequences relied on IMGT gene and region definitions. As a stand-in for the preselection repertoire, out-of-frame rearrangements were used and set against in-frame clonotypes. Repertoire size was estimated with the iCHAO1 estimator supplied with the immunoSEQ platform. A Gini index, which is based on the Lorenz curve, was applied to in-frame amino acid clonotypes to measure clonal inequality. The intersect function of the R package tcR was used to count shared clonotypes, and the Jaccard index was used to score similarity. Principal component analysis of V, J and V-J usage frequencies was run with the R prcomp function without normalization. The immuneACCESS repertoire file appears here via TCRdb, limited to in-frame rearrangements. These files lack a portion of the clones; in checked studies, under half of the deficit traces to unresolved V genes, and the cause of the others is not known. V, J and clone size reflect that table, while D and trimming were determined from the DNA. The table for this sample lists about 83,000 clones; less than 95% of them were counted only once. Of the sample, roughly 0.15% falls within the top ten clones.

Beyond this particular receptor, the publication reports: iCHAO1 estimates gave humans the largest TCR beta repertoire, approximately 1.7 million clonotypes, attributed likely to selection by multiple MHC II molecules. On average, more CDR3 deletions and insertions were observed in humans than in mice, indicating greater exonuclease and TdT activity. The lowest clonal inequality scores among all compared groups were observed in two of the three human donors. Because human T cells were selected on more than five MHC II alleles, repertoire diversity in humans and mice was not considered directly comparable.

Fluorescence-activated cell sorting was used to pull naive CD4 T cells, meaning cells that were CD45RO-negative and CD62L-positive, out of the PBMCs. From each donor, 45 to 55 ml of fresh peripheral blood was taken, and Ficoll density centrifugation was then used to isolate PBMCs. Sorting was performed on a FACSAria III instrument, with purity above 95% for all samples. Counted from cysteine to phenylalanine, this CDR3 has 13 amino acids. This entry keeps only the CDR3 DNA: 39 bases, framed from base 1. From a lookup of the germline V gene, CDR1 and CDR2 are SNHLY and FYNNEI. Regarding this clone: Its antigen has not been determined. Per-base qualities were not stored, and no clone one base away is much larger.

The sample comprised naive CD4+ T cells from blood. According to the study, the label for this sample's cell subset or site signals: CD45RO-negative CD62L-positive naive CD4 T cells. The sequence links TRBV2 to TRBJ2-3; 8 of the junction bases match TRBD1. The TCR was taken from a person aged 30-69 years in good health. The CDR3 reads as follows: CASTGGSTDTQYF. DNA sequence: TGTGCAAGTACAGGGGGGAGCACAGATACGCAGTATTTT.